Given below is one T cell receptor beta chain in context. CDR3 length: 15 residues. CDR1 and CDR2 from the germline V gene are SEHNR and FQNEAQ (reference sequence). Trimming at V came to 2 bases and at J to 2 bases, leaving 3 bases not matched to a gene. The data are from a study of cytomegalovirus exposure and HLA in healthy donors. 13 Jbeta primers and 60 Vbeta primers were used for the PCR. Measured with immunoSEQ multiplex PCR; TCRdb has only the in-frame clones, and not every one. This table has 85,000 to 100,000 clones, around 76% appearing once. This sequence originates from a human donor in good health. The gene calls are TRBV7-9 and TRBJ2-1; TRBD1 aligns across 7 bases. Material for sequencing was PBMCs. CDR3 nucleotides: TGTGCCAGCAGCTTAAAGGGGGCCGCCTACAATGAGCAGTTCTTC. This encodes CASSLKGAAYNEQFF.